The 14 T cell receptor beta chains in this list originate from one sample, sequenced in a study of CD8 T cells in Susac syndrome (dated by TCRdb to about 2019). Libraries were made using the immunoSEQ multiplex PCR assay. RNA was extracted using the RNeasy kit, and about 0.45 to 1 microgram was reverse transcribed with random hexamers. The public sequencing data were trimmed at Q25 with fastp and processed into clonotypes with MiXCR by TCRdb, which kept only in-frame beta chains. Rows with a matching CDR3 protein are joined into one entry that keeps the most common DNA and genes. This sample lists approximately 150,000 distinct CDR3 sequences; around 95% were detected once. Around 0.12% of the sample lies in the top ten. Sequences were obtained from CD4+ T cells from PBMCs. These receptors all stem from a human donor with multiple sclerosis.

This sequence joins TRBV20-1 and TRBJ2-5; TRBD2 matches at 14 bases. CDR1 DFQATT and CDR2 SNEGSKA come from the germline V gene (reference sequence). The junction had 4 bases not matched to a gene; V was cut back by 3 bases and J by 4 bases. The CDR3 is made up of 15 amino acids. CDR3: CSASGLAGGAETQYF. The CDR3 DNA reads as TGCAGTGCTAGCGGACTAGCGGGGGGCGCAGAGACCCAGTACTTC.

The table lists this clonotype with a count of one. The CDR3 bases are TGCGCCAGCAGCCCAGGACACCGAAATCAGCCCCAGCATTTT. Encoded protein: CASSPGHRNQPQHF. The rearrangement uses TRBV4-1 and TRBJ1-5, with D tentatively TRBD1 (5 bases). The CDR3 has 14 residues. Trimming pared 4 bases from V and 4 bases from J, leaving 11 bases between. CDR1 is MGHRA, CDR2 YSYEKL, per germline.

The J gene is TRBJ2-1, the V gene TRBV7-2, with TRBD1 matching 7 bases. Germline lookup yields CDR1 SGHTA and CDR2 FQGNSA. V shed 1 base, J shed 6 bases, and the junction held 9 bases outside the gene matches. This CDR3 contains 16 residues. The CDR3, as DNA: TGTGCCAGCAGCTTAGATTTGACAGGGAGAGGCAATGAGCAGTTCTTC. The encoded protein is CASSLDLTGRGNEQFF. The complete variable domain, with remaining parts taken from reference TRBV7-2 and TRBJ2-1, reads GAGVSQSPSNKVTEKGKDVELRCDPISGHTALYWYRQSLGQGLEFLIYFQGNSAPDKSGLPSDRFSAERTGGSVSTLTIQRTQQEDSAVYLCASSLDLTGRGNEQFFGPGTRLTVL.

CDR3 amino acids: CASSLGGQVTGELFF. The CDR3 DNA is TGTGCCAGCAGCTTAGGGGGACAGGTCACCGGGGAGCTGTTTTTT. The rearrangement joins TRBV7-8 to TRBJ2-2; 8 positions agree with TRBD1. Germline V CDR1 and CDR2: SGHVS, FQNEAQ. This CDR3 spans 15 amino acids. The V and J ends lost 1 base and 4 bases, in that order; junction bases with no gene match: 2.

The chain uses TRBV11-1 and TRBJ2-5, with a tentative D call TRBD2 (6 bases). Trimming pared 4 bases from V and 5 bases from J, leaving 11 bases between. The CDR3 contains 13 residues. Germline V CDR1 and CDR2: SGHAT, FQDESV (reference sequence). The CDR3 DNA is TGTGCCAGCAGCTGGGGGGTCAGGGAGACCCAGTACTTC. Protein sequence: CASSWGVRETQYF.

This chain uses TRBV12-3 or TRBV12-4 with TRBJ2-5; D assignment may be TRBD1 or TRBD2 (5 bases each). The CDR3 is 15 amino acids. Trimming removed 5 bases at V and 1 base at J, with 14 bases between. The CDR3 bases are TGTGCCAGCAGTCCGAATCCCGGGACCCAAGAGACCCAGTACTTC. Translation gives CASSPNPGTQETQYF.

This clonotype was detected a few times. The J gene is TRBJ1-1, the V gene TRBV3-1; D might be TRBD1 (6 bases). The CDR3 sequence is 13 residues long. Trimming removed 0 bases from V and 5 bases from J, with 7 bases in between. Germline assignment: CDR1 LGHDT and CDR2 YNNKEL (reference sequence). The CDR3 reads CASSQDRGTEAFF. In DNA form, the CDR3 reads TGTGCCAGCAGCCAAGATAGGGGGACTGAAGCTTTCTTT.

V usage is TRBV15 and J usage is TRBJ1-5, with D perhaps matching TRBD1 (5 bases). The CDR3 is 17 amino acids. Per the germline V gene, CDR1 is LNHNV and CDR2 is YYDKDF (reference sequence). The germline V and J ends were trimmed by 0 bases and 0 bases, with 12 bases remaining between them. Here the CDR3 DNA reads TGTGCCACCAGCAGAGAAAGGAGGGGAACTAGCAATCAGCCCCAGCATTTT. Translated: CATSRERRGTSNQPQHF. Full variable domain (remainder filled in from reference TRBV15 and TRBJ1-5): DAMVIQNPRYQVTQFGKPVTLSCSQTLNHNVMYWYQQKSSQAPKLLFHYYDKDFNNEADTPDNFQSRRPNTSFCFLDIRSPGLGDTAMYLCATSRERRGTSNQPQHFGDGTRLSIL.

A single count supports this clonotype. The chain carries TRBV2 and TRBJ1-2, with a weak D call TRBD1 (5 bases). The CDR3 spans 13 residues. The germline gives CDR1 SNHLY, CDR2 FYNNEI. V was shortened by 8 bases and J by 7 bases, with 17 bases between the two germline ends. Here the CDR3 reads CASGGGGSGGYTF. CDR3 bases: TGTGCCAGCGGCGGGGGGGGTTCCGGTGGCTACACCTTC.

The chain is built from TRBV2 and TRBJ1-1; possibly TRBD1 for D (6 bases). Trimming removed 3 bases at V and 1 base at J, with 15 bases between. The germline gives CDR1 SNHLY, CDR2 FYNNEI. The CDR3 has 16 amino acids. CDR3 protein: CASSEGRGGKNTEAFF. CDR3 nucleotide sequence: TGTGCCAGCAGTGAGGGCAGGGGAGGGAAGAACACTGAAGCTTTCTTT.

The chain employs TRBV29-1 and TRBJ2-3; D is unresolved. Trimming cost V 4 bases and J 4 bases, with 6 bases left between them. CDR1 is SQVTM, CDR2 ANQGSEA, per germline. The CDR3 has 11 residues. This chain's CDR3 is CSVGAPDTQYF. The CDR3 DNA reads TGCAGCGTTGGGGCTCCAGATACGCAGTATTTT.

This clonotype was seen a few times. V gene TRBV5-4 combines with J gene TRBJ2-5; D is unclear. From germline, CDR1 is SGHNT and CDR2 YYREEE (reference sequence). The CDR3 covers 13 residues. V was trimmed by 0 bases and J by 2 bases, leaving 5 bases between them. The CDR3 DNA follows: TGTGCCAGCAGCTTGGGCAGACAAGAGACCCAGTACTTC. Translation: CASSLGRQETQYF.

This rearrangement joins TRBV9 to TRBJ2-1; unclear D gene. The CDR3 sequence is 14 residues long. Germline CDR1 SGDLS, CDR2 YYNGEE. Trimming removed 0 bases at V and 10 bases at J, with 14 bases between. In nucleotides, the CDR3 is TGTGCCAGCAGCGTAGAAAGCTTAATGGGCGAGCAGTTCTTC. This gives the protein CASSVESLMGEQFF.

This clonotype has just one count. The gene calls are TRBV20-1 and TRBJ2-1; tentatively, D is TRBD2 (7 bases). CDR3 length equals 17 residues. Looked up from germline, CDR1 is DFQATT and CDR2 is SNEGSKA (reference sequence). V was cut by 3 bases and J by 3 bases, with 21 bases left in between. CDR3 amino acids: CSASFGDLRGHYNEQFF. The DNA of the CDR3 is TGCAGTGCTAGTTTTGGGGACCTGCGGGGGCACTACAATGAGCAGTTCTTC.